This T cell receptor (beta chain) was profiled in a study of tissue T cells after allogeneic stem cell transplantation. V lost 4 bases, J lost 1 base, and 6 bases lay in between. Germline V gives CDR1 LGHNA, CDR2 YNLKQL (reference sequence). The CDR3 length is 13 residues. Repertoires were generated with immunoSEQ multiplex PCR, while TCRdb's copy carries only in-frame clones and drops some. The table includes some 22,000 clones, about 70% detected once. Regarding this clone: Here the gene names and germline are mouse. The read stops 1 residue short of the end of the CDR3; the missing end is completed from the germline J gene.

J is TRBJ2-5 and V is TRBV5; D remains unclear. This clonotype was sampled from a female BALB/c mouse in good health. The mice in this strain carry MHC haplotype H2-d. Sequenced input: blood. The CDR3 sequence is CASSPRDQDTQYF. The part of the CDR3 DNA that was read is TGTGCCAGCAGCCCTCGGGACCAAGACACCCAGTAC.